This passage covers 23 T cell receptor beta chains from one sample sequenced in a study of early T cells in non-severe SARS-CoV-2 infection. TCRdb processed the 5' RACE reads anew with MiXCR; each CDR3 protein has one entry. The sample shows about 110,000 distinct CDR3 sequences, around 10% of them seen only once. The sample consisted of whole blood. The receptor source for this set is an adult who was a healthcare worker with PCR-confirmed SARS-CoV-2 infection or an uninfected control (not recorded which).

This clonotype was seen only a few times. The chain combines TRBV28 with TRBJ2-1; D may correspond to TRBD1 or TRBD2 (5 bases each). V was trimmed by 7 bases and J by 0 bases, leaving 16 bases between them. There are 16 residues in the CDR3. Germline CDR1 reads MDHEN; CDR2 reads SYDVKM. Here the CDR3 DNA reads TGTGCCAGCACCCCAGGGAGCCTCGGCTCCTACAATGAGCAGTTCTTC. Translated: CASTPGSLGSYNEQFF.

This clonotype was seen more than once but under ten times. The rearrangement joins TRBV6-1 to TRBJ2-1, with TRBD2 matching over 10 bases. From germline, CDR1 is MNHNS and CDR2 SASEGT. This CDR3 comprises 20 residues. Trimming removed 6 bases from V and 7 bases from J; junction bases left unmatched: 24. The chain's CDR3 is CASRPRGGSGREVSGNEQFF. The CDR3, as DNA: TGTGCCAGCAGGCCCAGGGGGGGAAGCGGGAGGGAAGTTAGTGGTAATGAGCAGTTCTTC.

This clonotype occurred many times. This sequence joins TRBV28 and TRBJ2-1, with no clear D. V was trimmed by 5 bases and J by 5 bases, leaving 7 bases between them. In germline, CDR1 is MDHEN, CDR2 SYDVKM. The CDR3 runs to 12 residues. CDR3 protein: CASSEKDNEQFF. The CDR3 nucleotides are TGTGCCAGCAGTGAGAAGGACAATGAGCAGTTCTTC.

The chain uses TRBV11-1 and TRBJ2-1; 10 bases map to TRBD2. V shed 5 bases, J shed 10 bases, and the junction held 5 bases outside the gene matches. The CDR3 is 13 residues long. Germline lookup yields CDR1 SGHAT and CDR2 FQDESV (reference sequence). In DNA form, the CDR3 reads TGTGCCAGCAGCCCACGGACTAGCGGAGAGCAGTTCTTC. Amino acids: CASSPRTSGEQFF.

In this sample, this clonotype turned up many times. J is TRBJ2-1 and V is TRBV20-1; the match to TRBD2 covers 11 bases. CDR3 length: 13 amino acids. The ends lost 7 bases at V and 10 bases at J; junction bases unmatched: 9. CDR1 and CDR2 (germline): DFQATT, SNEGSKA (reference sequence). The chain's CDR3 is CSGETSGRREQFF. The CDR3 DNA is TGCAGTGGGGAAACTAGCGGGAGACGGGAGCAGTTCTTC.

This clonotype was seen a few times. This chain connects TRBV12-3 or TRBV12-4 to TRBJ2-3; D call uncertain. CDR3 length equals 11 residues. V was trimmed by 5 bases and J by 8 bases, leaving 8 bases between them. DNA for the CDR3: TGTGCCAGCAGTCCGATCCGTACGCAGTATTTT. Its protein product is CASSPIRTQYF.

This chain links TRBV7-9 with TRBJ2-3, with a possible D match to TRBD2 (7 bases). Trimming cost V 5 bases and J 3 bases, with 27 bases left between them. This CDR3 spans 19 amino acids. CDR1 is SEHNR, CDR2 FQNEAQ, per germline (reference sequence). The CDR3 sequence: CASSPPWAGLTQGTDTQYF. The CDR3 bases are TGTGCCAGCAGCCCCCCCTGGGCGGGACTAACCCAGGGGACAGATACGCAGTATTTT.

This clonotype was picked up a small number of times. The CDR3: CSARLGNEQFF. In DNA form, the CDR3 reads TGCAGTGCACGACTGGGGAATGAGCAGTTCTTC. The chain carries TRBV20-1 and TRBJ2-1, with unresolved D. Germline V lookup: CDR1 DFQATT, CDR2 SNEGSKA (reference sequence). The CDR3 sequence is 11 residues long. V lost 6 bases and J 7 bases, leaving 10 bases between the germline ends.

The V and J genes are TRBV27 and TRBJ2-7; TRBD2 matches 8 bases. Germline CDR1 and CDR2: MNHEY and SMNVEV (reference sequence). The CDR3 is 15 amino acids. J lost 5 bases, V lost 9 bases, and 15 bases had no gene match. CDR3 nucleotides: TGTGCCAGTCTTTCCGAGCGGGAGAGGTCGGACGAGCAGTACTTC. Its translation is CASLSERERSDEQYF.

The chain joins TRBV6-2 or TRBV6-3 to TRBJ1-1; no clear D. Trimming cost V 8 bases and J 5 bases, with 15 bases left between them. The CDR3 extends over 13 amino acids. Germline V lookup: CDR1 MNHEY, CDR2 SVGEGT. As DNA, the CDR3 is TGTGCCAGCTCCACGTTCCGGACGACTGAAGCTTTCTTT. It translates to CASSTFRTTEAFF.

This clonotype appeared a few times. The chain carries TRBV25-1 and TRBJ2-3; 8 positions match TRBD1. CDR3 length equals 17 residues. V dropped 7 bases and J dropped 5; count of bases not matched to a gene: 17. Germline CDR1 and CDR2: MGHDK and SYGVNS. The CDR3 DNA follows: TGTGCCAGCAAACGGCACCGCAGGGGGCGTTCGGTAGATACGCAGTATTTT. Its protein product is CASKRHRRGRSVDTQYF. The variable domain in full, with the rest retrieved from reference TRBV25-1 and TRBJ2-3, is EADIYQTPRYLVIGTGKKITLECSQTMGHDKMYWYQQDPGMELHLIHYSYGVNSTEKGDLSSESTVSRIRTEHFPLTLESARPSHTSQYLCASKRHRRGRSVDTQYFGPGTRLTVL.

This clonotype was detected a few times. The gene calls are TRBV6-1 and TRBJ2-7, with TRBD2 matching 10 bases. Germline V gene lookup returns CDR1 MNHNS and CDR2 SASEGT. The CDR3 contains 15 residues. Unmatched junction bases numbered 8, after V lost 6 bases and J lost 3 bases. CDR3 protein: CASRISSGRGYEQYF. The DNA for the CDR3 is TGTGCCAGCAGGATCTCTAGCGGGAGAGGCTACGAGCAGTACTTC.

This clonotype was observed many times. The chain employs TRBV11-2 and TRBJ1-5; the match to TRBD1 covers 7 bases. The germline CDR1 and CDR2 sequences are SGHAT and FQNNGV. Trimming removed 5 bases from V and 0 bases from J; junction bases left unmatched: 4. This CDR3 region has 15 residues. CDR3 nucleotides: TGTGCCAGCAGCCCGACAGGGTCTAGCAATCAGCCCCAGCATTTT. This gives the protein CASSPTGSSNQPQHF.

This clonotype appeared many times. The V call is TRBV11-2, the J call TRBJ2-5, with D possibly matching TRBD2 (5 bases). Germline CDR1 reads SGHAT; CDR2 reads FQNNGV. The CDR3 sequence is 13 residues long. With 0 bases removed from V and 7 bases from J, the gap between germline ends came to 9 bases. CDR3 DNA: TGTGCCAGCAGCTTAGAAGCGGCGGGGACCCAGTACTTC. It yields the protein CASSLEAAGTQYF.

V is TRBV28 and J is TRBJ2-7; TRBD2 aligns across 10 bases. Germline V lookup: CDR1 MDHEN, CDR2 SYDVKM. The ends lost 4 bases at V and 4 bases at J; junction bases unmatched: 13. The CDR3 runs to 17 residues. In DNA form, the CDR3 reads TGTGCCAGCAGTTCCCCCGGGGCTAGCGGGAGTGGTTACGAGCAGTACTTC. It codes for CASSSPGASGSGYEQYF. Combining the CDR3 with reference TRBV28 and TRBJ2-7 gives the whole variable domain DVKVTQSSRYLVKRTGEKVFLECVQDMDHENMFWYRQDPGLGLRLIYFSYDVKMKEKGDIPEGYSVSREKKERFSLILESASTNQTSMYLCASSSPGASGSGYEQYFGPGTRLTVT.

The V gene is TRBV13, the J gene TRBJ2-5; tentative D call: TRBD1 (6 bases). This CDR3 contains 15 residues. V was trimmed by 5 bases and J by 1 base, leaving 14 bases between them. The germline V gene has CDR1 PRHDT and CDR2 FYEKMQ (reference sequence). Written as DNA, the CDR3 is TGTGCCAGCAGCGCATACCGGGACATCCAAGAGACCCAGTACTTC. Encoded protein: CASSAYRDIQETQYF.

This clonotype was recorded a few times. J is TRBJ2-5 and V is TRBV3-1, with D unclear. The CDR3 runs 16 residues. The germline V gene encodes CDR1 LGHDT and CDR2 YNNKEL (reference sequence). Trimming pared 3 bases from V and 0 bases from J, leaving 14 bases between. CDR3 in amino acids: CASSQARPFDQETQYF. The DNA for the CDR3 is TGTGCCAGCAGCCAGGCGCGCCCTTTTGACCAAGAGACCCAGTACTTC.

This clonotype came up many times. The DNA for the CDR3 is TGCAGTGCTAGAGATTCGTTCACCGGGGAGCTGTTTTTT. This encodes CSARDSFTGELFF. V and J are TRBV20-1 and TRBJ2-2; the D is unclear. There are 13 residues in the CDR3. The germline V gene encodes CDR1 DFQATT and CDR2 SNEGSKA (reference sequence). V was clipped by 0 bases and J by 4 bases, with 6 bases between them.

This chain links TRBV4-3 with TRBJ2-2; D is possibly TRBD2 (5 bases). The CDR3 totals 13 residues. Germline lookup yields CDR1 LGHNA and CDR2 YSLEER. The ends were cut back, 4 bases at V and 11 bases at J, with 14 bases in the middle. CDR3 sequence: CASSPGPTSELFF. The CDR3 DNA is TGCGCCAGCAGCCCGGGCCCTACTAGTGAGCTGTTTTTT.

This clonotype has just a few counts. The chain couples TRBV7-8 to TRBJ2-1, with D tentatively TRBD2 (6 bases). V was clipped by 3 bases and J by 0 bases, with 21 bases between them. Germline V gene data show CDR1 as SGHVS and CDR2 as FQNEAQ. The CDR3 sequence is 19 residues long. In DNA, the CDR3 is TGTGCCAGCAGCTTCTACCGGGACTCCCCTCAGAGCTCCTACAATGAGCAGTTCTTC. Translation: CASSFYRDSPQSSYNEQFF.

The genes are TRBV12-3 or TRBV12-4 and TRBJ1-6, with 9 positions matching TRBD1. The CDR3 totals 16 residues. V was clipped by 6 bases and J by 8 bases; unmatched bases: 11. This CDR3 reads CASSPGTGIWDSPLHF. CDR3 DNA sequence: TGTGCCAGCAGCCCCGGGACAGGGATCTGGGATTCACCCCTCCACTTT.

This clonotype was counted at least ten times. This chain connects TRBV7-8 to TRBJ1-1, with 7 bases identical to TRBD1. The CDR3 covers 13 residues. Germline V gene sequence: CDR1 SGHVS, CDR2 FQNEAQ. The V and J ends lost 4 bases and 5 bases, in that order; junction bases with no gene match: 4. Here the CDR3 reads CASSWETGTEAFF. The CDR3 bases are TGTGCCAGCAGCTGGGAGACAGGGACTGAAGCTTTCTTT.

This clonotype was recorded a few times. V and J are TRBV21-1 and TRBJ2-1; the tabulated D call, TRBD2, remains unverified against the DNA. TRBV21-1 is recorded as a pseudogene. The CDR3 loop spans 16 amino acids. The CDR3 nucleotides read TGTGCCAGCAGCATGGGCGGCGGGAGGGCCCACAATGAGCAGTTCTTC. Translating it yields CASSMGGGRAHNEQFF.